This TCR beta chain was recorded in a study of blood T cell repertoires in COVID-19. Sequencing was performed with immunoSEQ multiplex PCR; in TCRdb, only in-frame clones are kept and a portion is missing. The table includes hundreds of thousands of clones, about 83% detected once. Unmatched junction bases numbered 12, after V lost 4 bases and J lost 6 bases. CDR1 is SGHRS, CDR2 YFSETQ, per germline. This CDR3 has 16 amino acids. This clonotype was obtained from a middle-aged woman with active or convalescent COVID-19. V and J are TRBV5-1 and TRBJ2-3, with 9 bases that match TRBD2. Sequenced sample: peripheral blood. Here the CDR3 reads CASSHYPREGRDTQYF. The CDR3, as DNA: TGCGCCAGCAGCCACTACCCGCGGGAGGGCCGGGATACGCAGTATTTT.